The 8 T cell receptor beta chains below come from one sample, sequenced in a study of sequential checkpoint blockade in melanoma. The treatment: randomized to nivolumab then ipilimumab (arm A) or the reverse (arm B). Libraries were prepared by immunoSEQ multiplex PCR; TCRdb keeps only in-frame clonotypes and omits some of them. This sample has roughly 28,000 clones, with 70% to 80% found just once. Sequenced here: CD8+ T cells sorted from blood (inferred from file names), sampled from a patient given nivolumab and ipilimumab in sequence. The source of these receptors is a human donor with melanoma.

This chain joins TRBV7-9 and TRBJ2-2; TRBD2 aligns across 7 bases. The CDR3 is 15 residues long. Losses at the gene ends were 0 bases for V and 5 bases for J; bases not matched to a gene: 3. CDR1 is SEHNR and CDR2 is FQNEAQ in the germline V gene (reference sequence). The CDR3 loop reads CASSLAGGITGELFF. The CDR3 DNA sequence: TGTGCCAGCAGCTTAGCGGGGGGGATTACCGGGGAGCTGTTTTTT.

In this sample, this clone turned up a few times. The chain is built from TRBV14 and TRBJ2-4; possibly TRBD2 for D (6 bases). The CDR3 has 15 amino acids. Germline CDR1 is SGHDN and CDR2 is FVKESK. The V end lost 4 bases, the J end lost 8 bases, and 18 bases lay between the germline ends. The CDR3 is CASSRYGGWGDIQYF. The CDR3 DNA reads TGTGCCAGCAGCCGGTACGGTGGCTGGGGGGACATTCAGTACTTC.

This chain uses TRBV14 with TRBJ2-1, with D possibly being TRBD1 (6 bases). There are 16 residues in the CDR3. From germline, CDR1 is SGHDN and CDR2 FVKESK. V was cut by 1 base and J by 5 bases, with 15 bases left in between. CDR3 DNA sequence: TGTGCCAGCAGCCAAGGGAACAGGGTGTTCCACAATGAGCAGTTCTTC. It yields the protein CASSQGNRVFHNEQFF.

The rearrangement joins TRBV19 to TRBJ1-5; D unclear. This CDR3 contains 13 residues. CDR1 and CDR2 from the germline V gene are LNHDA and SQIVND (reference sequence). V was pared by 4 bases and J by 9 bases, with 13 bases between. The CDR3 spells CASSNPGKRPQHF. As DNA, the CDR3 is TGTGCCAGTAGTAACCCGGGGAAAAGGCCCCAGCATTTT.

This chain joins TRBV28 and TRBJ2-7; 10 positions agree with TRBD1. Germline V gives CDR1 MDHEN, CDR2 SYDVKM. J gave up 2 bases and V 4 bases, and 2 bases lay outside the gene matches. The length of the CDR3 is 14 residues. The CDR3 DNA sequence: TGTGCCAGCAGTTCGGGACAGGGGACCTACGAGCAGTACTTC. It is translated as CASSSGQGTYEQYF.

The chain uses TRBV27 and TRBJ2-1; 9 nucleotides match TRBD1. The CDR3 runs to 12 residues. In germline, CDR1 is MNHEY, CDR2 SMNVEV (reference sequence). After removal of 5 bases from V and 12 bases from J, the junction contained 5 bases not matched to a gene. CDR3: CASSPRDRVQFF. In nucleotides, the CDR3 is TGTGCCAGCAGTCCCCGGGACAGGGTGCAGTTCTTC.

The V and J genes are TRBV5-4 and TRBJ2-5, with 7 positions matching TRBD2. The J call may be incorrect, as the DNA end agrees better with TRBJ2-7. Germline values: CDR1 SGHNT, CDR2 YYREEE (reference sequence). There are 15 residues in the CDR3. The CDR3: CASSLEAGLDYEQYF. CDR3 coding DNA: TGTGCCAGCAGCTTGGAAGCGGGGCTTGACTACGAGCAGTACTTC.

This clone was detected a few times. The CDR3 here is CASSEGVVIGFNEKLFF. In DNA, the CDR3 is TGTGCCAGCAGTGAGGGGGTGGTTATTGGGTTTAATGAAAAACTGTTTTTT. The chain employs TRBV28 and TRBJ1-4, with a tentative D call TRBD1 (6 bases). Germline CDR1 MDHEN, CDR2 SYDVKM. The V end was cut by 5 bases, the J end by 4 bases, with 20 bases between. The CDR3 loop spans 17 amino acids.